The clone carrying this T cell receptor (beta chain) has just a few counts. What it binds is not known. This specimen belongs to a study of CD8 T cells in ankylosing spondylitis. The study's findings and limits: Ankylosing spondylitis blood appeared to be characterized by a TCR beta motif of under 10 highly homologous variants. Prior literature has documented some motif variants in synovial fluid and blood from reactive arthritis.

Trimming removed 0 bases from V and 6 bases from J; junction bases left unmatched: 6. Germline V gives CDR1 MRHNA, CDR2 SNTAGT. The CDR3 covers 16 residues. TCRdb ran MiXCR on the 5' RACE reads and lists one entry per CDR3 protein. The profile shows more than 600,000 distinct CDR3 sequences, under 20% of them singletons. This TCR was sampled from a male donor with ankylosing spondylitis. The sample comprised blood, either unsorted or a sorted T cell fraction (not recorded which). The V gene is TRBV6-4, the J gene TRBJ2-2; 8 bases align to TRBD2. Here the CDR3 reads CASSDSTAGDPGELFF. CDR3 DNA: TGTGCCAGCAGTGACTCGACAGCGGGAGATCCCGGGGAGCTGTTTTTT.